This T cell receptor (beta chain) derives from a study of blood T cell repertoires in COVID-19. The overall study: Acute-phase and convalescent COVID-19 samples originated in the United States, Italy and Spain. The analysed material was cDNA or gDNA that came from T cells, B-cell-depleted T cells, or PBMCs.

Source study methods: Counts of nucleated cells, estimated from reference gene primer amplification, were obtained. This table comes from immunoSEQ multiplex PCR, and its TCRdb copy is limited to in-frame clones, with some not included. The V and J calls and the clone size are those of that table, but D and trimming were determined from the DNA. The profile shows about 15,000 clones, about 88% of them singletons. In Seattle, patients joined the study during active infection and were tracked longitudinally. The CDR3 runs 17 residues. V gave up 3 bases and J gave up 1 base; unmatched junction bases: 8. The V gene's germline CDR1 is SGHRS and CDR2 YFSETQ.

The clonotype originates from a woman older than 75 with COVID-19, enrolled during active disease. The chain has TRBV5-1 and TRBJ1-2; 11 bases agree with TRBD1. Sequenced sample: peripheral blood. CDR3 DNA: TGCGCCAGCAGCTCCTCGGACAGGGGGCGAGGTAACTATGGCTACACCTTC. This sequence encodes CASSSSDRGRGNYGYTF.